This T cell receptor (beta chain) was sequenced during a study of OX40 agonist ivuxolimab in advanced cancers. Study-level information: Across the patients, intravenous ivuxolimab was delivered every 2 weeks at 0.01 to 10 mg/kg.

Measured with immunoSEQ multiplex PCR; TCRdb has only the in-frame clones, and not every one. Here the sample spans nearly 70,000 clones, 83% being singletons. This CDR3 comprises 13 residues. Trimming pared 5 bases from V and 4 bases from J, leaving 11 bases between. Germline CDR1 and CDR2: MNHNS and SASEGT. A remark on this clone: Its antigen is unidentified.

Study outcomes and limitations: In the 0.1 to 3.0 mg/kg range, CD4+ and CD8+ blood T cells had expanded clonally by week 6. On average, CD8+ T cells showed a greater number of expanded clones than CD4+.

The clonotype originates from an adult with an advanced solid tumor such as melanoma, head and neck, liver or kidney cancer. This chain joins TRBV6-1 and TRBJ1-1, with a weak D call TRBD1 (5 bases). Source: CD4+ or CD8+ T cells sorted from blood, taken in a trial of the OX40 agonist ivuxolimab. In nucleotides, the CDR3 is TGTGCCAGCAGTCAGGTGGGGGGCACTGAAGCTTTCTTT. As protein: CASSQVGGTEAFF.